The rows below give T cell receptor beta chains drawn from one sample of a study of neurological immune-mediated disorders. TCRdb reprocessed the 5' RACE reads via MiXCR and lists one record per CDR3 protein. Of 59,000 or so distinct CDR3 sequences listed, about 13% were seen once; the top ten hold approximately 12%. The sequenced sample was PBMCs. The receptor set was obtained from a woman in her sixties or seventies with HTLV-1-associated myelopathy (HAM/TSP). Each CDR3 is given with its conserved first and last residue. The D gene is left open where the match is weak. The size field is filled for only some rows; it gives once, few, many or a size class.

v_call	d_call	j_call	clone_size	cdr3_aa	cdr3_nt
TRBV5-1	.	TRBJ2-1	.	CASCLVWAQFF	TGTGCCAGCTGCTTGGTCTGGGCCCAGTTCTTC
TRBV4-1	.	TRBJ2-4	many	CASSQEVRAPTRAKNIQYF	TGCGCCAGCAGCCAAGAGGTCAGGGCTCCCACAAGAGCCAAAAACATTCAGTACTTC
TRBV29-1	TRBD2	TRBJ2-7	many	CSVVPSGRVYEQYF	TGCAGCGTTGTGCCTAGCGGGAGGGTCTACGAGCAGTACTTC
TRBV10-3	.	TRBJ2-7	many	CAISDTGEQYF	TGTGCCATCAGTGATACCGGGGAGCAGTACTTC
TRBV21-1	.	TRBJ2-5	many	CASSTMAAVTQETQYF	TGTGCCAGCAGCACAATGGCCGCTGTAACCCAAGAGACCCAGTACTTC
TRBV15	.	TRBJ1-5	many	CATSPTVFNQPQHF	TGTGCCACCAGCCCCACGGTCTTCAATCAGCCCCAGCATTTT
TRBV2	.	TRBJ2-5	many	CASSGNPQETQYF	TGTGCCAGCAGTGGGAACCCCCAAGAGACCCAGTACTTC
TRBV6-2/TRBV6-3	TRBD1	TRBJ1-2	many	CATRQGNYGYTF	TGTGCCACAAGACAGGGGAACTATGGCTACACCTTC
TRBV7-9	.	TRBJ2-3	many	CASSLLNIFTDTQYF	TGTGCCAGCAGCTTATTGAACATTTTCACAGATACGCAGTATTTT
TRBV10-1	.	TRBJ2-7	many	CASSENLEPPGEQYF	TGCGCCAGCAGTGAGAACCTAGAACCCCCTGGGGAGCAGTACTTC
TRBV5-1	.	TRBJ2-1	many	CASSLANNEQFF	TGCGCCAGCAGCTTGGCCAACAATGAGCAGTTCTTC
TRBV20-1	TRBD1	TRBJ1-2	.	CSASGQGANYGYTF	TGCAGTGCTTCCGGACAGGGAGCTAACTATGGCTACACCTTC
TRBV29-1	.	TRBJ2-3	many	CSVDREVDTQYF	TGCAGCGTTGACAGGGAGGTGGATACGCAGTATTTT
TRBV27	.	TRBJ2-2	medium-sized	CASSPTGNTGELFF	TGTGCCAGCTCCCCCACAGGGAACACCGGGGAGCTGTTTTTT
TRBV15	.	TRBJ2-3	many	CATSRVPYGTDTQYF	TGTGCCACCAGCAGAGTACCCTACGGCACAGATACGCAGTATTTT
TRBV5-1	.	TRBJ2-5	few	CASSFQVQETQYF	TGCGCCAGCAGCTTTCAGGTCCAAGAGACCCAGTACTTC
TRBV27	TRBD1	TRBJ1-5	many	CASSRAGGGQPQHF	TGTGCCAGCTCCAGGGCAGGGGGTGGGCAGCCCCAGCATTTT
TRBV14	.	TRBJ1-1	many	CASSRETTEAFF	TGTGCCAGCAGCCGAGAAACCACTGAAGCTTTCTTT
TRBV10-3	.	TRBJ1-1	many	CAISPGPVSEAFF	TGTGCCATCAGTCCTGGCCCAGTGTCTGAAGCTTTCTTT
TRBV9	.	TRBJ2-7	many	CASSEAEGYDEQYF	TGTGCCAGCAGCGAGGCGGAGGGTTACGACGAGCAGTACTTC
TRBV10-3	TRBD1	TRBJ1-3	many	CAISGTGAGNTIYF	TGTGCCATCAGCGGGACAGGAGCTGGAAACACCATATATTTT
TRBV7-2	.	TRBJ2-1	many	CASNQAAIDYNEQFF	TGTGCCAGCAACCAAGCCGCGATTGATTACAATGAGCAGTTCTTC